This T cell receptor (beta chain) is from a study of CD8 T cells in Susac syndrome. cDNA came from roughly 0.53 to 1 ug RNA primed by random hexamers. The method of amplification for TCR beta CDR3 was immunoSEQ multiplex PCR, covering 54 Vbeta and 13 Jbeta. TCRdb redid the calling of the immunoSEQ multiplex PCR reads with MiXCR, one entry per CDR3 protein. The sample records 350,000 to 550,000 distinct CDR3 sequences, approximately 89% being singletons. Looked up from germline, CDR1 is MGHRA and CDR2 is YSYEKL. V trimming: 1 base; J trimming: 5 bases; junction bases outside the gene matches: 8. The CDR3 is 16 amino acids. Sequencing of TCR beta was performed on blood CD8+ T cells and on blood CD4+ T cells. The patients serving as multiple sclerosis controls were treatment-naive. They had stable or active relapsing-remitting disease and fulfilled revised McDonald criteria. Negative magnetic isolation gave CD8+ and CD4+ cells; FACS enriched CD8+ TEMRA.

The source is a human donor with multiple sclerosis. Sequenced: CD8+ T cells from PBMCs. The gene calls are TRBV4-1 and TRBJ1-1; 9 nucleotides line up with TRBD1. The DNA of the CDR3 is TGCGCCAGCAGCCAAGTGGGAACAGGGGGCGGAACTGAAGCTTTCTTT. This encodes CASSQVGTGGGTEAFF.